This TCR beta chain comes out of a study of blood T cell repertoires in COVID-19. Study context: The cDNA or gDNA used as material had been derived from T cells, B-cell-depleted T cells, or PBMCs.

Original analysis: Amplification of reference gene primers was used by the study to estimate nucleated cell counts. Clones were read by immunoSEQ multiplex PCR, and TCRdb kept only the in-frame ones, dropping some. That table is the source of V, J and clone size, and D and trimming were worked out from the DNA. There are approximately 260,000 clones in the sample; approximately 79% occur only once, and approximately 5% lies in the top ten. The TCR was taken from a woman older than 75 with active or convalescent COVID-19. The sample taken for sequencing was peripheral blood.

The CDR3 loop is CASSDSGRTLTDTQYF. DNA for the CDR3: TGTGCCAGCAGTGATTCCGGGAGGACTCTCACAGATACGCAGTATTTT. The chain recombines TRBV2 with TRBJ2-3; 7 nucleotides line up with TRBD2. CDR1 and CDR2 from the germline V gene are SNHLY and FYNNEI. The junction had 8 bases not matched to a gene; V was cut back by 3 bases and J by 2 bases. This CDR3 is 16 amino acids long.